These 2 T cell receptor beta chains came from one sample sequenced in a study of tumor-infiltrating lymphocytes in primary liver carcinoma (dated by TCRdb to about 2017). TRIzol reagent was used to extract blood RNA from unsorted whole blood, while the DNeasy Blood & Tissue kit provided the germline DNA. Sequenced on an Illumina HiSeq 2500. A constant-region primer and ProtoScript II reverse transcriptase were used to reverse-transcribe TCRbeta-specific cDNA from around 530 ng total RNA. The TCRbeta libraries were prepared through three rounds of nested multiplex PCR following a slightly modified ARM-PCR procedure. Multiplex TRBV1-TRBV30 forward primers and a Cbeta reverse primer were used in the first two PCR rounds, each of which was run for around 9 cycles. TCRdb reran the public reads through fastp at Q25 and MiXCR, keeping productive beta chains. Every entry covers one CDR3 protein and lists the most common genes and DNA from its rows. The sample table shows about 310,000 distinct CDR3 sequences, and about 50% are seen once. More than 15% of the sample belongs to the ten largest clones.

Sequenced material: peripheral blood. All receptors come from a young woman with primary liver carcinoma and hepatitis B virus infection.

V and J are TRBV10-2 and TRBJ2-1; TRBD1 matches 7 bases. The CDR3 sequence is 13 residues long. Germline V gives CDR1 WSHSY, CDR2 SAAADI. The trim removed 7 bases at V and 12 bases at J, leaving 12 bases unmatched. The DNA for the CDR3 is TGCGCCAGCAAGTCGGGACAGAACCATGGGCAGTTCTTC. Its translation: CASKSGQNHGQFF.

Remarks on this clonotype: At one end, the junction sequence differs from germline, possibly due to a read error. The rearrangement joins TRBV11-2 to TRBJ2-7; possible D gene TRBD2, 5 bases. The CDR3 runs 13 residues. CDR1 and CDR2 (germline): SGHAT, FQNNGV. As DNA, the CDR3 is TGTGCCAGCAGTTTGGGAGTATCCTACGAGCGGTACTTC. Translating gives CASSLGVSYERYF.